Sequencing of this T cell receptor beta chain was carried out in a study of cytomegalovirus exposure and HLA in healthy donors. This CDR3 is built from 18 residues. Trimming left V 0 bases short and J 5 bases short, with 20 bases between. CDR1 LGHNA and CDR2 YNFKEQ come from the germline V gene. Study-wide points: Analysis performed later showed TCR beta chains linked to HLA being more clonally expanded than equally common others. Specificity for CMV antigens was confirmed in vitro for three of the CMV-associated chains.

The primer mix had 60 Vbeta and 13 Jbeta primers. Produced via immunoSEQ multiplex PCR; TCRdb's table is partial and in-frame only. The sample shows 85,000 to 130,000 clones, around 80% of them seen only once. As for this clone: Its antigen is as yet unknown.

The chain carries TRBV4-2 and TRBJ1-5, with TRBD1 as a possible D gene (5 bases). Input material: PBMCs. This receptor was taken from a middle-aged woman in good health and CMV-seronegative. CDR3 residues: CASSQDLILVQAYQPQHF. Written as DNA, the CDR3 is TGTGCCAGCAGCCAAGATCTCATCCTAGTACAGGCCTATCAGCCCCAGCATTTT.